This TCR beta chain was identified in a study of identical twins. Overall study results and limits: Modeled out-of-frame TCR alpha sharing in monozygotic twins fell below observed levels. Within twin pairs, the out-of-frame alpha sequences they shared showed excess low generation probability.

Unique molecular identifiers were present on the cDNA, and a universal primer site came from template switching. TCRdb called the 5' RACE reads again in MiXCR, with one record for every CDR3 protein. The data contain 410,000 or so distinct CDR3 sequences, about 18% of them seen just once; the ten biggest clones take up 10% to 15%. Only healthy Caucasians were included as donors. This clonotype came up once. Its antigen is as yet unknown. Germline and junction disagree at one end, which may indicate a read error. The sequencing sample was made of naive T cells sorted from blood. The clonotype comes from a man aged 50-60 years in good health.

CDR3 nucleotides: TGCGGTGCTAGAGTAGACAGGGCCTCTGGAAACACCATATATTTT. The encoded protein is CGARVDRASGNTIYF. V gene TRBV20-1 combines with J gene TRBJ1-3; 7 nucleotides line up with TRBD1. CDR1 DFQATT and CDR2 SNEGSKA come from the germline V gene (reference sequence). CDR3 length equals 15 residues.